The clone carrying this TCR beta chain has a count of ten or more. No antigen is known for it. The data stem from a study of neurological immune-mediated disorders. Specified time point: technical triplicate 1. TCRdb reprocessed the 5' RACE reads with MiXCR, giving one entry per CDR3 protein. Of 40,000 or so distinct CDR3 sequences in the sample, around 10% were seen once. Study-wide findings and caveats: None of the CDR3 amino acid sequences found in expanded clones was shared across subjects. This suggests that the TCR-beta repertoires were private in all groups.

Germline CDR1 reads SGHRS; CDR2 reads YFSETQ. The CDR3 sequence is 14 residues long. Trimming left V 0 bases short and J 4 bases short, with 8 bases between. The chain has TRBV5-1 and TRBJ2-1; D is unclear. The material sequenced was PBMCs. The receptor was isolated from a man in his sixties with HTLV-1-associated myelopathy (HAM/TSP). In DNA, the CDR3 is TGCGCCAGCAGCTTGGCGGACCAATACAATGAGCAGTTCTTC. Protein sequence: CASSLADQYNEQFF.